These 13 T cell receptor beta chains were sequenced from one sample in a study of CD8+ T cells in alopecia areata. Treatment specified: oral pan-JAK inhibitor, 5-10 mg twice daily. Extraction and reverse transcription of RNA yielded cDNA as the sequencing template. Only in-frame clones appear in the TCRdb table, and some are missing; sequencing was by immunoSEQ multiplex PCR. The sample includes 110,000 to 150,000 clones, 65% to 90% seen only once; the top ten take around 25%. Sequenced here: CD8+ T cells sorted from blood, sampled at week 4, from a patient treated with tofacitinib. Every receptor here comes from a human donor with alopecia areata.

This chain uses TRBV5-4 with TRBJ2-7, with D maybe TRBD2 (5 bases). The CDR3 loop spans 15 amino acids. Germline values: CDR1 SGHNT, CDR2 YYREEE (reference sequence). The V gene lost 4 bases and the J gene lost 2 bases, with 16 bases spanning the gap. The CDR3 reads CASSPPGSSPYEQYF. The CDR3 bases are TGTGCCAGCAGCCCCCCGGGGTCCTCTCCCTACGAGCAGTACTTC.

This clone showed up just a few times. The rearrangement uses TRBV15 and TRBJ2-5; D is ambiguous. V gave up 1 base and J gave up 3 bases, with 9 bases separating them. The CDR3 loop spans 14 amino acids. Germline assignment: CDR1 LNHNV and CDR2 YYDKDF (reference sequence). CDR3 in amino acids: CATSRGGDEETQYF. In nucleotides, the CDR3 is TGTGCCACCAGCAGAGGCGGAGACGAAGAGACCCAGTACTTC.

This rearrangement joins TRBV2 to TRBJ2-7; 10 bases agree with TRBD1. Germline V gene sequence: CDR1 SNHLY, CDR2 FYNNEI. V lost 6 bases to trimming and J lost 4 bases; unmatched junction nucleotides: 6. The CDR3 length is 14 residues. The CDR3 bases are TGTGCCAGCAGGGAGGGACAGGGGATTTACGAGCAGTACTTC. Amino acids: CASREGQGIYEQYF. The variable domain in full, with the rest retrieved from reference TRBV2 and TRBJ2-7, is EPEVTQTPSHQVTQMGQEVILRCVPISNHLYFYWYRQILGQKVEFLVSFYNNEISEKSEIFDDQFSVERPDGSNFTLKIRSTKLEDSAMYFCASREGQGIYEQYFGPGTRLTVT.

V gene TRBV9 combines with J gene TRBJ1-2, with 8 bases fitting TRBD1. Germline trimming cut 3 bases from V and 8 bases from J; bases unmatched to any gene: 12. CDR1 and CDR2 from the germline V gene are SGDLS and YYNGEE. The CDR3 has 15 residues. The DNA for the CDR3 is TGTGCCAGCAGCGCCGAGGGACAGGATATTGGCGGCTACACCTTC. Residues: CASSAEGQDIGGYTF. The full variable domain, its missing parts supplied by reference TRBV9 and TRBJ1-2, is DSGVTQTPKHLITATGQRVTLRCSPRSGDLSVYWYQQSLDQGLQFLIQYYNGEERAKGNILERFSAQQFPDLHSELNLSSLELGDSALYFCASSAEGQDIGGYTFGSGTRLTVV.

This clone was seen once. The chain has TRBV29-1 and TRBJ1-1; the D gene is possibly TRBD1 (5 bases). Germline V gene lookup returns CDR1 SQVTM and CDR2 ANQGSEA. The CDR3 is 12 amino acids. With 3 bases removed from V and 7 bases from J, the gap between germline ends came to 12 bases. CDR3 loop: CSVDREGIEAFF. In DNA, the CDR3 is TGCAGCGTTGACAGGGAGGGCATTGAAGCTTTCTTT.

The V call is TRBV4-1, the J call TRBJ1-6; D is unresolved. Germline CDR1 is MGHRA and CDR2 is YSYEKL. V shed 4 bases and J shed 5 bases, with 18 bases lying between them. This CDR3 comprises 17 residues. In DNA form, the CDR3 reads TGCGCCAGCAGCCTTTCGCCGGGCTCACAAGATAATTCACCCCTCCACTTT. Its translation is CASSLSPGSQDNSPLHF.

This chain joins TRBV7-6 and TRBJ1-6, with D perhaps TRBD1 (6 bases). This CDR3 spans 16 amino acids. Germline-derived CDR1 and CDR2 are SGHVS and FNYEAQ. V shed 1 base and J shed 8 bases, with 15 bases lying between them. The DNA for the CDR3 is TGTGCCAGCAGCTTAGGGGCAGGGGAGGCGGATTCACCCCTCCACTTT. This sequence encodes CASSLGAGEADSPLHF.

V usage is TRBV5-4 and J usage is TRBJ2-3; 15 bases are a match to TRBD2. Germline-derived CDR1 and CDR2 are SGHNT and YYREEE (reference sequence). V dropped 4 bases and J dropped 2; count of bases not matched to a gene: 11. This CDR3 has 19 amino acids. The CDR3 loop reads CASSPAGTSGGTYTDTQYF. As DNA, the CDR3 is TGTGCCAGCAGCCCAGCAGGGACTAGCGGGGGGACCTACACAGATACGCAGTATTTT.

The gene calls are TRBV7-6 and TRBJ1-1; D unclear. The length of the CDR3 is 14 residues. Deletions cut 4 bases from V and 0 bases from J, with 9 bases between. Germline V gives CDR1 SGHVS, CDR2 FNYEAQ. For the CDR3, the DNA is TGTGCCAGCAGCTCCATAGGCCTGAACACTGAAGCTTTCTTT. The encoded protein is CASSSIGLNTEAFF. The full variable domain, its missing parts supplied by reference TRBV7-6 and TRBJ1-1, is GAGVSQSPRYKVTKRGQDVALRCDPISGHVSLYWYRQALGQGPEFLTYFNYEAQQDKSGLPNDRFSAERPEGSISTLTIQRTEQRDSAMYRCASSSIGLNTEAFFGQGTRLTVV.

The rearrangement joins TRBV4-1 to TRBJ1-1; D call uncertain. This CDR3 spans 18 amino acids. V was shortened by 0 bases and J by 1 base, with 18 bases between the two germline ends. CDR1 and CDR2 from the germline V gene are MGHRA and YSYEKL. The CDR3 DNA reads TGCGCCAGCAGCCAAGATAGATTGGAGGGCGGACCGAACACTGAAGCTTTCTTT. Encoded protein: CASSQDRLEGGPNTEAFF.

In DNA form, the CDR3 reads TGCGCCAGCAGCTTGACAGGTTATGAGCAGTTCTTC. This gives the protein CASSLTGYEQFF. V usage is TRBV5-1 and J usage is TRBJ2-1, with a tentative D call TRBD1 (5 bases). Between the trimmed V and J ends, which lost 1 base and 8 bases, there was a span of 7 bases. The CDR3 has 12 residues. Germline lookup yields CDR1 SGHRS and CDR2 YFSETQ.

The V call is TRBV7-9, the J call TRBJ1-4; D is unclear. CDR1 is SEHNR and CDR2 is FQNEAQ in the germline V gene (reference sequence). The CDR3 totals 13 residues. V was pared by 2 bases and J by 5 bases, with 6 bases between. The DNA for the CDR3 is TGTGCCAGCAGCTTACTCCCCAATGAAAAACTGTTTTTT. Translating it yields CASSLLPNEKLFF.

V and J are TRBV4-1 and TRBJ2-4; 10 bases agree with TRBD2. The CDR3 is 21 amino acids. Trimming removed 4 bases from V and 1 base from J; junction bases left unmatched: 19. Germline V gives CDR1 MGHRA, CDR2 YSYEKL. CDR3 coding DNA: TGCGCCAGCAGCCTCCAGCAGCCAAGTCTAGAAGCGGGGGGGGCCAAAAACATTCAGTACTTC. Translated: CASSLQQPSLEAGGAKNIQYF.